The clone carrying this T cell receptor beta chain occurred once. Its antigen remains unidentified. Trimming cost V 7 bases and J 0 bases, with 13 bases left between them. This CDR3 has 15 amino acids. The germline CDR1 and CDR2 sequences are MDHEN and SYDVKM. Profiled with immunoSEQ multiplex PCR; TCRdb holds only in-frame clones, not every one. The sample gives about 83,000 clones, around 89% of which show up once; around 5.1% is in the top ten. The sample is drawn from a study of T cell responses to AZD1222 COVID-19 vaccine. Broader study findings: Spike-specific TCR breadth and depth rose after two AZD1222 doses. Most donors were white British and more were female, and clonal diversity was possibly underestimated. Dominant at 160-218 and 743-854, vaccine-associated CD4 TCRs also spanned spike.

Sequenced here: peripheral blood, sampled on day 0 of MenACWY control vaccination. The chain uses TRBV28 and TRBJ1-5, with D unresolved. This clonotype originated in an adult in good health. This chain's CDR3 is CASTSDGTSNQPQHF. CDR3 sequence (DNA): TGTGCCAGCACCTCGGACGGAACTAGCAATCAGCCCCAGCATTTT. Looking up the rest from reference TRBV28 and TRBJ1-5 gives the full variable domain: DVKVTQSSRYLVKRTGEKVFLECVQDMDHENMFWYRQDPGLGLRLIYFSYDVKMKEKGDIPEGYSVSREKKERFSLILESASTNQTSMYLCASTSDGTSNQPQHFGDGTRLSIL.